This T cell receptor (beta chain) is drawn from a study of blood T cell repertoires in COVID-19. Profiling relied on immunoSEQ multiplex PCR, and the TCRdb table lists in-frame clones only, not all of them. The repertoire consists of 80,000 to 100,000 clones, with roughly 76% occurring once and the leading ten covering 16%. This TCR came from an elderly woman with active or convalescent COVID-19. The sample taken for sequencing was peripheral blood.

CDR3 sequence (DNA): TGTGCCAGCAGTGAGGCAGGGGGTGATCTTGAAGCTTTCTTT. Translation: CASSEAGGDLEAFF. This chain connects TRBV6-1 to TRBJ1-1, with TRBD1 identical over 7 bases. V shed 3 bases and J 7 bases; nucleotides not matched to a gene: 8. The CDR3 is 14 amino acids. CDR1 and CDR2 (germline): MNHNS, SASEGT.